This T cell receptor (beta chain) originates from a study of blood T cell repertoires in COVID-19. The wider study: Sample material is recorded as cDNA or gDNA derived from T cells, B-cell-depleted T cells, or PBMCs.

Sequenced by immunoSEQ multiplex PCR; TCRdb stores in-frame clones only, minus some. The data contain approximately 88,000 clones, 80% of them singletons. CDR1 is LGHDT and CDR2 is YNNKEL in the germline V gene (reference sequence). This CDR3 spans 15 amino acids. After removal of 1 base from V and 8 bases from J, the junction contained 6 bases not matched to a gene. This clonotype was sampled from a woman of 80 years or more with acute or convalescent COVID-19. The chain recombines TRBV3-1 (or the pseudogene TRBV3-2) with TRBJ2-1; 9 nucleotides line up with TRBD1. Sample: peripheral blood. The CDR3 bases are TGTGCCAGCAGCCAAGCCGGGACAGGGTCCGATGAGCAGTTCTTC. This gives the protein CASSQAGTGSDEQFF.